Sequencing of this TCR beta chain was carried out in a study of blood T cell repertoires in COVID-19. Overall study context: PBMCs, B-cell-depleted T cells, or T cells were the source of the cDNA or gDNA that made up the material.

This CDR3 has 15 residues. Unmatched junction bases numbered 4, after V lost 5 bases and J lost 1 base. CDR1 SGHAT and CDR2 FQNNGV come from the germline V gene. Original handling: Amplification of reference gene primers was used by the study to estimate nucleated cell counts. Clones were sequenced by immunoSEQ multiplex PCR, and TCRdb holds only the in-frame ones, with some missing. From that table come the V and J calls and clone size; the DNA was used to work out D and trimming. The table records approximately 80,000 clones, around 69% of them present only once. Sequencing was performed on peripheral blood. The chain combines TRBV11-2 with TRBJ2-5; the match to TRBD1 covers 10 bases. This clonotype was obtained from a man between 65 and 85 years old with active or convalescent COVID-19. As DNA, the CDR3 is TGTGCCAGCAGCGACAGGGGGCGCGGCCAAGAGACCCAGTACTTC. Translation: CASSDRGRGQETQYF.